This T cell receptor beta chain was sequenced during a study of immune evolution from preneoplasia to lung adenocarcinoma. Across the whole study: HLA loss of heterozygosity: 5.5% to 8.5% AIS, about 15% MIA, around 35% ADC, none AAH.

CDR1 is SGHRS and CDR2 is YFSETQ in the germline V gene. This CDR3 comprises 14 residues. J lost 2 bases, V lost 4 bases, and 4 bases had no gene match. Two lung cancer pathologists independently confirmed each histologic diagnosis. TCRdb's copy holds only in-frame clones and misses some; the assay was immunoSEQ multiplex PCR. The sample has 11,000 to 15,000 clones; 65% to 90% are singletons. The TCR was taken from a donor older than 65 with lung adenocarcinoma. This rearrangement joins TRBV5-1 to TRBJ2-7; 9 bases line up with TRBD2. The sequenced material came from FFPE lung adenocarcinoma in situ tissue. CDR3 coding DNA: TGCGCCAGCAGCCATAGCGGGAGCCCCTACGAGCAGTACTTC. It yields the protein CASSHSGSPYEQYF.